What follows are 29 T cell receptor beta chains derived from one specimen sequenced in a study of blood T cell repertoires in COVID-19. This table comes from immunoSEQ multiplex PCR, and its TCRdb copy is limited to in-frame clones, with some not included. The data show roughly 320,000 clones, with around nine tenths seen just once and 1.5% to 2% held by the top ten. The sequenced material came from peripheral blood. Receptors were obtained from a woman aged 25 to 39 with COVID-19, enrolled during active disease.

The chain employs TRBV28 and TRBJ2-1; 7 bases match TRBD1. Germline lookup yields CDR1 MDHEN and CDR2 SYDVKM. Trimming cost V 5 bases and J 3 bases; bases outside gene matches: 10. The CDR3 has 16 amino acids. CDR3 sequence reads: CASSPLGQPIYNEQFF. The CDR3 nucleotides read TGTGCCAGCAGTCCCCTGGGACAGCCTATCTACAATGAGCAGTTCTTC. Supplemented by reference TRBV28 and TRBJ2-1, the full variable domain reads DVKVTQSSRYLVKRTGEKVFLECVQDMDHENMFWYRQDPGLGLRLIYFSYDVKMKEKGDIPEGYSVSREKKERFSLILESASTNQTSMYLCASSPLGQPIYNEQFFGPGTRLTVL.

DNA of the CDR3: TGCGCCAGCAGACCCGAGACTCACGGTAACTATGGCTACACCTTC. It is translated as CASRPETHGNYGYTF. The chain recombines TRBV5-1 with TRBJ1-2; no definite D call. CDR3 length: 15 amino acids. V was clipped by 5 bases and J by 1 base, with 15 bases between them. Germline V gene sequence: CDR1 SGHRS, CDR2 YFSETQ.

CDR3 residues: CASSFWYTGANTGELFF. The CDR3 DNA is TGCGCCAGCAGCTTTTGGTATACAGGGGCGAACACCGGGGAGCTGTTTTTT. The V gene is TRBV5-1, the J gene TRBJ2-2; 7 nucleotides line up with TRBD1. CDR3 length: 17 residues. The germline CDR1 and CDR2 sequences are SGHRS and YFSETQ. J gave up 0 bases and V 2 bases, and 7 bases lay outside the gene matches.

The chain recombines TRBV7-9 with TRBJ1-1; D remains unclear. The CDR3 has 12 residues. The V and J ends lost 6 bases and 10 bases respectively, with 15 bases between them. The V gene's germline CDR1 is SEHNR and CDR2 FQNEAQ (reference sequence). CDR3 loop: CASSPTRGVAFF. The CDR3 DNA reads TGTGCCAGCAGTCCCACGCGGGGAGTAGCTTTCTTT.

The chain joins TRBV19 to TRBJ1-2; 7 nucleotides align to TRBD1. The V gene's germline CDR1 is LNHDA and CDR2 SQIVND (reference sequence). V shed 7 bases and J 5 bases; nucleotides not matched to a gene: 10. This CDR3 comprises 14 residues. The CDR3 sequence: CASTEGQLPYGYTF. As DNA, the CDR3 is TGTGCCAGTACCGAGGGACAGCTCCCGTATGGCTACACCTTC.

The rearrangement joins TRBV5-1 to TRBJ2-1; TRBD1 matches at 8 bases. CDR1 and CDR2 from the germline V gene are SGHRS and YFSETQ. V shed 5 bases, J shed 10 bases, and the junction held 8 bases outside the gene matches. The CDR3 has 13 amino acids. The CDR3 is CASSVGQGREQFF. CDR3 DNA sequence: TGCGCCAGCAGTGTTGGACAGGGAAGGGAGCAGTTCTTC.

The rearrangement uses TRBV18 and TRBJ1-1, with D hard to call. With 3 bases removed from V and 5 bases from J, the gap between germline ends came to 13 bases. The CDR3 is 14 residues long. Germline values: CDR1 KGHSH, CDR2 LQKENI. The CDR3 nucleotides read TGTGCCAGCTCACCCATCACGGGTCGGACTGAAGCTTTCTTT. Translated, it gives CASSPITGRTEAFF.

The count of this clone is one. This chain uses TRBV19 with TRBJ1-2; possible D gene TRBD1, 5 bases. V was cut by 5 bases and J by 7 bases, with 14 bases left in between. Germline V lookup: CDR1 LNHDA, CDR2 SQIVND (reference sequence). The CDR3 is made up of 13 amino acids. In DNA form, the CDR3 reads TGTGCCAGTAGTCTCGCAGGGTATTCTGGCTACACCTTC. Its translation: CASSLAGYSGYTF.

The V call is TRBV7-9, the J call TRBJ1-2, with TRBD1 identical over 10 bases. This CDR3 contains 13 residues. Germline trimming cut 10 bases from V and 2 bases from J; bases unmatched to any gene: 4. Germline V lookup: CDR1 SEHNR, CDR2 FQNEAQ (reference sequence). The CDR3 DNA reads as TGTGCCACCCGGACAGGGGGGAACTATGGCTACACCTTC. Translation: CATRTGGNYGYTF.

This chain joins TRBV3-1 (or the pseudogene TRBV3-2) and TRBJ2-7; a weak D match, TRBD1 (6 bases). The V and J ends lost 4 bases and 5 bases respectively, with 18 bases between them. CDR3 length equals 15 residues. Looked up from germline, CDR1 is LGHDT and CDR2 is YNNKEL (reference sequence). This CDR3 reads CASSPPIQGKNEQYF. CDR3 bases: TGTGCCAGCAGCCCTCCGATACAGGGAAAAAACGAGCAGTACTTC.

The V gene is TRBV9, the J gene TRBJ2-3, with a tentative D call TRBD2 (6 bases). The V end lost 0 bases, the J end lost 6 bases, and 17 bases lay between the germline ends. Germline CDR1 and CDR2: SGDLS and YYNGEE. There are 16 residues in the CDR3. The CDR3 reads CASSVGSAGPRDTQYF. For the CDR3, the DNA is TGTGCCAGCAGCGTAGGGTCGGCGGGGCCCCGCGATACGCAGTATTTT.

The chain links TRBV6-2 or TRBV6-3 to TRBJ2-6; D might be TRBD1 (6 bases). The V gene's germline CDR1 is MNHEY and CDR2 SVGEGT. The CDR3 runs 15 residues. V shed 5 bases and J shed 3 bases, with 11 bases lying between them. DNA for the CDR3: TGTGCCAGCAGTCCCACAGGGAGTGGGGCCAACGTCCTGACTTTC. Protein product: CASSPTGSGANVLTF.

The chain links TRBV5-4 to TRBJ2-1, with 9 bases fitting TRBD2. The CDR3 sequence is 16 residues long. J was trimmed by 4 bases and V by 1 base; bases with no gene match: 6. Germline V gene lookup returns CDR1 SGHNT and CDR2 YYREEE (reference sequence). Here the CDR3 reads CASSLPAGGPYNEQFF. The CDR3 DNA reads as TGTGCCAGCAGCTTGCCGGCGGGGGGGCCGTACAATGAGCAGTTCTTC.

The CDR3 bases are TGTGCCAGCAGTTTAACGCTCCAAGCGTACGCCGGGGAGCTGTTTTTT. Amino acid sequence: CASSLTLQAYAGELFF. The chain couples TRBV27 to TRBJ2-2; no clear D. The V gene lost 2 bases and the J gene lost 6 bases, with 16 bases spanning the gap. Germline V gene data show CDR1 as MNHEY and CDR2 as SMNVEV (reference sequence). The CDR3 has 16 residues.

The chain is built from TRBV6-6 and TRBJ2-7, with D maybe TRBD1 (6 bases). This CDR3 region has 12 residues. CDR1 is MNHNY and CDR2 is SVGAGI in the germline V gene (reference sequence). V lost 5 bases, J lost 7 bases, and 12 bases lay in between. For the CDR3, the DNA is TGTGCCAGCAGTGGCGCTAGGGGGGAGCAGTACTTC. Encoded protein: CASSGARGEQYF.

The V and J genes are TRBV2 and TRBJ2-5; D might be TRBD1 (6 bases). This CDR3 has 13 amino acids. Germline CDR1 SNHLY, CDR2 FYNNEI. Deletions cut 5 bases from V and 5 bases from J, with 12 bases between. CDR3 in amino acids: CASSRDNGETQYF. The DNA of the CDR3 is TGTGCCAGCAGTCGGGACAACGGTGAGACCCAGTACTTC.

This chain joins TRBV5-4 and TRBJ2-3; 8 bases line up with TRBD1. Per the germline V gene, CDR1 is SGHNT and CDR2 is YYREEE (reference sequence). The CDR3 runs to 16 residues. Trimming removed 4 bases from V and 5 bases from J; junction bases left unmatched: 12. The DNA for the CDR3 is TGTGCCAGCAGCCCCATTTCCAGGACAGGGAGAGATACGCAGTATTTT. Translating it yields CASSPISRTGRDTQYF.

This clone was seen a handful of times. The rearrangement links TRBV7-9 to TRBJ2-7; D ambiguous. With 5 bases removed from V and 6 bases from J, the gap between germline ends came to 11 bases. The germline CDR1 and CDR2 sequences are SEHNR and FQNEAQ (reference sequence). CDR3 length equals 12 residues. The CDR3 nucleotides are TGTGCCAGCAGCCCAGAGGTCCCCGAGCAGTACTTC. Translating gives CASSPEVPEQYF.

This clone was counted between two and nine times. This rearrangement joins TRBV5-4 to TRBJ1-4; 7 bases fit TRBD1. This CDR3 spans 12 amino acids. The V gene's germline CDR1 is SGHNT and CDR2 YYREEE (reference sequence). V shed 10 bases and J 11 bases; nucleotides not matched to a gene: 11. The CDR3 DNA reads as TGTGCCCCCCTTTGGAGGGGGCGGAAACTGTTTTTT. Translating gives CAPLWRGRKLFF. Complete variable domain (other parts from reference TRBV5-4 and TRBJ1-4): ETGVTQSPTHLIKTRGQQVTLRCSSQSGHNTVSWYQQALGQGPQFIFQYYREEENGRGNFPPRFSGLQFPNYSSELNVNALELDDSALYLCAPLWRGRKLFFGSGTQLSVL.

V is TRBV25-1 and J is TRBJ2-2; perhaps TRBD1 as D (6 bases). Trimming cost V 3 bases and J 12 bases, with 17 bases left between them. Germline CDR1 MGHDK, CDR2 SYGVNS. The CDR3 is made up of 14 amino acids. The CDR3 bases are TGTGCCAGCAGTGACACAGGGCCCCTCGGAAAGCTGTTTTTT. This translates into CASSDTGPLGKLFF.

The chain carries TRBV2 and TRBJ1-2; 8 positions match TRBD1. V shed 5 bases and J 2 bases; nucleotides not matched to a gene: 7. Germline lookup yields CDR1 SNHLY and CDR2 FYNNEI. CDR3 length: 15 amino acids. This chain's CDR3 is CASSLTGATNYGYTF. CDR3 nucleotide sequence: TGTGCCAGCAGTTTGACAGGGGCGACAAACTATGGCTACACCTTC.

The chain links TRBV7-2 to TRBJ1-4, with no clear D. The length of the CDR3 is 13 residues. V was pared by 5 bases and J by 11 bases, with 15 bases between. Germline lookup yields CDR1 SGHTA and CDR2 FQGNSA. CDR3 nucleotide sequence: TGTGCCAGCAGCCGGGGAGCGGGAGGCAAACTGTTTTTT. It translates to CASSRGAGGKLFF.

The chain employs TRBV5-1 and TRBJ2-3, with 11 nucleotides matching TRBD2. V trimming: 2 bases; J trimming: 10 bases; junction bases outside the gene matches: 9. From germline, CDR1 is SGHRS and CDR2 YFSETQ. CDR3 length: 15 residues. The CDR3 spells CASSLGSGGATAQYF. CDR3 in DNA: TGCGCCAGCAGCTTAGGTAGCGGGGGGGCTACGGCGCAGTATTTT.

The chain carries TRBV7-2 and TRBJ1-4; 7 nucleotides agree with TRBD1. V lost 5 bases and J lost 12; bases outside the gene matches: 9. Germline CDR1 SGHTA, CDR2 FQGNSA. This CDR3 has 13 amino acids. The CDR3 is CASSLGTARELFF. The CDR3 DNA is TGTGCCAGCAGCCTCGGGACAGCGCGCGAACTGTTTTTT. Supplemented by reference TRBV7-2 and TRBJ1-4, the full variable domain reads GAGVSQSPSNKVTEKGKDVELRCDPISGHTALYWYRQSLGQGLEFLIYFQGNSAPDKSGLPSDRFSAERTGGSVSTLTIQRTQQEDSAVYLCASSLGTARELFFGSGTQLSVL.

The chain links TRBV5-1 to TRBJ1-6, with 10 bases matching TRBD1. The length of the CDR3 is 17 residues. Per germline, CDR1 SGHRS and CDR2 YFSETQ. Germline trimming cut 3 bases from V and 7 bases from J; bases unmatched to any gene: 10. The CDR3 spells CASSWAGGTGDNSPLHF. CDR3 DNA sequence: TGCGCCAGCAGCTGGGCTGGAGGGACAGGGGACAATTCACCCCTCCACTTT.

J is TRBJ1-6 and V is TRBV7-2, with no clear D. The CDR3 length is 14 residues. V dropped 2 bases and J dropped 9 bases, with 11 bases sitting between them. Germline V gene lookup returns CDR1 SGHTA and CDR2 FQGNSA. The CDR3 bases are TGTGCCAGCAGCTTAAACCCGAGTAGTTCACCCCTCCACTTT. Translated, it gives CASSLNPSSSPLHF.

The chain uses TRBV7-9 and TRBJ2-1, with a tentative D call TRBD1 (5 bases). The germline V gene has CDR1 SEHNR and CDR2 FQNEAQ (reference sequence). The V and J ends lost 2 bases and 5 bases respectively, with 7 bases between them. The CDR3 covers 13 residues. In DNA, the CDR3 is TGTGCCAGCAGCTTATCCAGGGACAATGAGCAGTTCTTC. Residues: CASSLSRDNEQFF. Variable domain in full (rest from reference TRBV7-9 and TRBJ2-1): DTGVSQNPRHKITKRGQNVTFRCDPISEHNRLYWYRQTLGQGPEFLTYFQNEAQLEKSRLLSDRFSAERPKGSFSTLEIQRTEQGDSAMYLCASSLSRDNEQFFGPGTRLTVL.

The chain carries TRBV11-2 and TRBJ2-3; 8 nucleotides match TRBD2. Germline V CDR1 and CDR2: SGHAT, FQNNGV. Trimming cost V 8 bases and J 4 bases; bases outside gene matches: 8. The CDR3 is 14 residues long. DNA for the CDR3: TGTGCCAGCGGGGCAGCGGGGGTACCAGATACGCAGTATTTT. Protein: CASGAAGVPDTQYF.

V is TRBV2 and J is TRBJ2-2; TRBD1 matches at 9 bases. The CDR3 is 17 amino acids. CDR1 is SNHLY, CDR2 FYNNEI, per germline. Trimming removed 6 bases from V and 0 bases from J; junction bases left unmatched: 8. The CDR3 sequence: CASRGTGPNANTGELFF. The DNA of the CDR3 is TGTGCCAGCAGGGGGACAGGGCCAAATGCGAACACCGGGGAGCTGTTTTTT.